What follows is one T cell receptor beta chain and its context. Its matching antigen is unknown. Stated time point: patch test 2, 6 weeks after DPC sensitization. Specified treatment: therapeutic diphenylcyclopropenone sensitization with weekly scalp DPC. The data belong to a study of human T cells and chemical hapten exposure. General study findings and limits: As patch test score rose, PT1 expanded TCR counts tended to rise as well.

As the library was built, unique molecular identifiers were attached to individual cDNA molecules. TCRdb itself ran the RACE reads through MiXCR, one entry per CDR3 protein. The sample consists of 80,000 to 95,000 distinct CDR3 sequences, about 11% of them appearing once. The V end was cut by 5 bases, the J end by 0 bases, with 17 bases between. This CDR3 spans 18 amino acids. CDR1 is SGHDN and CDR2 is FVKESK in the germline V gene. The clonotype originates from a man aged 40-49 years with alopecia areata. Some clones in this sample may be carry-over from other donors' samples. This sample comprised whole blood, obtained in connection with sensitization to the hapten diphenylcyclopropenone (DPC). V is TRBV14 and J is TRBJ2-6, with TRBD2 as a possible D gene (6 bases). The CDR3 reads CASSISGRILSGANVLTF. The CDR3 DNA follows: TGTGCCAGCAGCATCTCCGGGAGAATTCTCTCTGGGGCCAACGTCCTGACTTTC.